The next 7 T cell receptor beta chains were all read from a single sample in a study of shared clonotypes between healthy human individuals. The assay was immunoSEQ multiplex PCR, and TCRdb's table has in-frame clones only and misses some. The sample comprises fewer than 1.8 million clones, around 98.5% of which are singletons, and over 0.3% rests with the top ten. Sequencing was performed on naive CD4+ T cells sorted from blood. Stated subset: CD45RA+ positively selected. The receptors stem from a man aged 25 to 40 in good health.

This rearrangement joins TRBV2 to TRBJ2-2; 8 nucleotides match TRBD2. The junction had 9 bases not matched to a gene; V was cut back by 9 bases and J by 6 bases. CDR1 is SNHLY, CDR2 FYNNEI, per germline. This CDR3 region has 14 residues. The CDR3 loop is CARTSGRAPGELFF. In DNA, the CDR3 is TGTGCCAGGACGAGCGGGAGAGCTCCCGGGGAGCTGTTTTTT.

The chain links TRBV9 to TRBJ2-5, with D possibly TRBD2 on 7 matching bases. V dropped 4 bases and J dropped 5 bases, with 21 bases sitting between them. Germline V gene sequence: CDR1 SGDLS, CDR2 YYNGEE. The CDR3 loop spans 16 amino acids. In DNA form, the CDR3 reads TGTGCCAGCAGCCCCAAAGGGGGGGACACGGGTGAGACCCAGTACTTC. Translation: CASSPKGGDTGETQYF.

The chain is built from TRBV6-4 and TRBJ2-7, with 10 bases that match TRBD2. V lost 0 bases and J lost 2; bases outside the gene matches: 4. CDR1 is MRHNA and CDR2 is SNTAGT in the germline V gene. The CDR3 spans 16 residues. CDR3 sequence: CASSDSTSGRAYEQYF. The CDR3 coding sequence is TGTGCCAGCAGTGACTCGACCAGCGGGAGGGCCTACGAGCAGTACTTC.

The chain carries TRBV21-1 and TRBJ2-7. TRBV21-1 is described as a pseudogene. The CDR3 spans 15 residues. The CDR3 is CASPLNRKSSYEQYF. The CDR3 nucleotides read TGTGCCAGCCCCTTAAATCGGAAGAGCTCCTACGAGCAGTACTTC.

The chain recombines TRBV29-1 with TRBJ2-2, with D possibly being TRBD1 (6 bases). CDR3 length equals 11 residues. The V end was cut by 6 bases, the J end by 15 bases, with 17 bases between. CDR1 and CDR2 (germline): SQVTM, ANQGSEA. CDR3 in amino acids: CSVVRDTSMFF. CDR3 DNA: TGCAGCGTCGTACGGGACACCTCAATGTTTTTT.

The chain recombines TRBV7-2 with TRBJ2-3, with D possibly being TRBD2 (5 bases). Germline-derived CDR1 and CDR2 are SGHTA and FQGNSA. This CDR3 contains 15 residues. V gave up 7 bases and J gave up 0 bases, with 14 bases separating them. CDR3: CASTSFGVSTDTQYF. CDR3 DNA: TGTGCCAGCACCTCGTTCGGGGTTAGCACAGATACGCAGTATTTT. Variable domain in full (rest from reference TRBV7-2 and TRBJ2-3): GAGVSQSPSNKVTEKGKDVELRCDPISGHTALYWYRQSLGQGLEFLIYFQGNSAPDKSGLPSDRFSAERTGGSVSTLTIQRTQQEDSAVYLCASTSFGVSTDTQYFGPGTRLTVL.

V is TRBV16 and J is TRBJ2-2; no reliable D call. The CDR3 has 11 amino acids. The germline V and J ends were trimmed by 8 bases and 4 bases, with 5 bases remaining between them. Germline CDR1 is KGHSY and CDR2 is FQNENV. For the CDR3, the DNA is TGTGCCAGCCGAGGCACCGGGGAGCTGTTTTTT. As protein: CASRGTGELFF.